This is a list of T cell receptor beta chains from one sample in a study of T cell changes during pregnancy in multiple sclerosis. Libraries were prepared by immunoSEQ multiplex PCR; TCRdb keeps only in-frame clonotypes and omits some of them. Among roughly 79,000 clones listed, around 95% were seen once. This material consisted of peripheral blood, taken in the second trimester of pregnancy. These receptors were taken from a female donor in good health, enrolled as a control in a pregnancy study. Both conserved end residues are part of each CDR3. D genes are given only for firm matches. Expanded clones are given a class, and other clones once, few, many or no size at all.

CDR3nt: TGTGCCTGGAGTGTAGATAGATTCCCCGACTCTGGAAACACCATATATTTT
CDR3aa: CAWSVDRFPDSGNTIYF
d_gene: .
v_gene: TRBV30
j_gene: TRBJ1-3
abundance: .

CDR3nt: TGTGCCAGCAGCTTGTGGGGAGGCACTGAAGCTTTCTTT
CDR3aa: CASSLWGGTEAFF
d_gene: .
v_gene: TRBV5-6
j_gene: TRBJ1-1
abundance: .

CDR3nt: TGTGCCAGCAGCTTAGGGGCTAGCGGGGGGGCAGATACGCAGTATTTT
CDR3aa: CASSLGASGGADTQYF
d_gene: TRBD2
v_gene: TRBV7-2
j_gene: TRBJ2-3
abundance: .

CDR3nt: TGTGCCAGCAGTCCCGGAGCGGGGGTATCTGGCGAGCAGTACTTC
CDR3aa: CASSPGAGVSGEQYF
d_gene: TRBD2
v_gene: TRBV27
j_gene: TRBJ2-7
abundance: .

CDR3nt: TGTGCCAGCAGTTTGAGGGAACGAAACACTGAAGCTTTCTTT
CDR3aa: CASSLRERNTEAFF
d_gene: .
v_gene: TRBV27
j_gene: TRBJ1-1
abundance: .

CDR3nt: TGTGCCAGCAACAAACAGGGGTATAATTCACCCCTCCACTTT
CDR3aa: CASNKQGYNSPLHF
d_gene: TRBD1
v_gene: TRBV6-5
j_gene: TRBJ1-6
abundance: .

CDR3nt: TGCAGCGTTGGGGGGGGGATCACCATATATTTT
CDR3aa: CSVGGGITIYF
d_gene: .
v_gene: TRBV29-1
j_gene: TRBJ1-3
abundance: .

CDR3nt: TGTGCCAGCAGCAACAGGCCATTCACCGGGGAGCTGTTTTTT
CDR3aa: CASSNRPFTGELFF
d_gene: .
v_gene: TRBV7-9
j_gene: TRBJ2-2
abundance: .

CDR3nt: TGTGCCAGCGGCGGTGGCGCCAGCACAGATACGCAGTATTTT
CDR3aa: CASGGGASTDTQYF
d_gene: .
v_gene: TRBV7-9
j_gene: TRBJ2-3
abundance: .

CDR3nt: TGTGCCACCAGCAGTGTCCGGACAGGGCGAACTGAAGCTTTCTTT
CDR3aa: CATSSVRTGRTEAFF
d_gene: TRBD1
v_gene: TRBV15
j_gene: TRBJ1-1
abundance: once

CDR3nt: TGTGCCAGCAGCCAGTCGACAGGGGACCCCTACGAGCAGTACTTC
CDR3aa: CASSQSTGDPYEQYF
d_gene: TRBD1
v_gene: TRBV14
j_gene: TRBJ2-7
abundance: .

CDR3nt: TGTGCCAGTAGTATATCCACCCTCCTAGAAAGCGGCTACACCTTC
CDR3aa: CASSISTLLESGYTF
d_gene: .
v_gene: TRBV19
j_gene: TRBJ1-2
abundance: .

CDR3nt: TGTGCCAGCAGTGCCAACCCTCAGGGGTCCGCTGAAGCTTTCTTT
CDR3aa: CASSANPQGSAEAFF
d_gene: .
v_gene: TRBV27
j_gene: TRBJ1-1
abundance: .

CDR3nt: TGTGCCAGCATCCCCCTCCGCCAGGCGACGAACACTGAAGCTTTCTTT
CDR3aa: CASIPLRQATNTEAFF
d_gene: .
v_gene: TRBV27
j_gene: TRBJ1-1
abundance: .

CDR3nt: TGCGCCAGCAGCCAGGTCGGGACAGGGGCTAATTCACCCCTCCACTTT
CDR3aa: CASSQVGTGANSPLHF
d_gene: TRBD1
v_gene: TRBV4-3
j_gene: TRBJ1-6
abundance: .

CDR3nt: TGTGCCAGCAGCTACGGTGGGACAGGGTATACAAATGAGCAGTTCTTC
CDR3aa: CASSYGGTGYTNEQFF
d_gene: TRBD1
v_gene: TRBV7-2
j_gene: TRBJ2-1
abundance: .

CDR3nt: TGTGCCAGCTCACCAGAGGATGGGGCCAACGTCCTGACTTTC
CDR3aa: CASSPEDGANVLTF
d_gene: .
v_gene: TRBV18
j_gene: TRBJ2-6
abundance: .

CDR3nt: TGTGCCAGCAGCCAAGACTGGAGCTCCTACAATGAGCAGTTCTTC
CDR3aa: CASSQDWSSYNEQFF
d_gene: .
v_gene: TRBV11-1
j_gene: TRBJ2-1
abundance: .

CDR3nt: TGCGCCAGCAGCCCCGGACTAGGCGAGACAGATACGCAGTATTTT
CDR3aa: CASSPGLGETDTQYF
d_gene: TRBD2
v_gene: TRBV4-3
j_gene: TRBJ2-3
abundance: few

CDR3nt: TGTGCCATCGCACAGGAAAAAGAGACCCAGTACTTC
CDR3aa: CAIAQEKETQYF
d_gene: .
v_gene: TRBV10-3
j_gene: TRBJ2-5
abundance: .

CDR3nt: TGTGCCTGGAGTGCCAGGGGTTCCTACGAGCAGTACTTC
CDR3aa: CAWSARGSYEQYF
d_gene: .
v_gene: TRBV30
j_gene: TRBJ2-7
abundance: .

CDR3nt: TGTGCCAGCAGTCCCCGGGACTTGTACAATGAGCAGTTCTTC
CDR3aa: CASSPRDLYNEQFF
d_gene: .
v_gene: TRBV6-6
j_gene: TRBJ2-1
abundance: .

CDR3nt: TGTGCCAGCAGCTTAGGGGTTGGAGGGCTTCGGGAGAGCTACACCTTC
CDR3aa: CASSLGVGGLRESYTF
d_gene: .
v_gene: TRBV7-2
j_gene: TRBJ1-2
abundance: .

CDR3nt: TGCGCCAGCAGCCAAGCTATAACCTGGACAGGGCAGAACACTGAAGCTTTCTTT
CDR3aa: CASSQAITWTGQNTEAFF
d_gene: TRBD1
v_gene: TRBV4-3
j_gene: TRBJ1-1
abundance: .

CDR3nt: TGTGCCAGCAGGGGAGACAGGGGGTTCACTGAAGCTTTCTTT
CDR3aa: CASRGDRGFTEAFF
d_gene: TRBD1
v_gene: TRBV6-1
j_gene: TRBJ1-1
abundance: .

CDR3nt: TGTGCCAGCAGCTCGGACATACCTAACTATGGCTACACCTTC
CDR3aa: CASSSDIPNYGYTF
d_gene: .
v_gene: TRBV5-6
j_gene: TRBJ1-2
abundance: .

CDR3nt: TGTGCCAGTAGTCTTGGGGACAGAGAAAACTATGGCTACACCTTC
CDR3aa: CASSLGDRENYGYTF
d_gene: TRBD1
v_gene: TRBV19
j_gene: TRBJ1-2
abundance: .

CDR3nt: TGTGCCAGCAGCCCTTCTCTTACCCAGGACGAGCAGTACTTC
CDR3aa: CASSPSLTQDEQYF
d_gene: .
v_gene: TRBV9
j_gene: TRBJ2-7
abundance: .

CDR3nt: TGTGCCAGCAGCTTACGAGCAGGGAATCAGCCCCAGCATTTT
CDR3aa: CASSLRAGNQPQHF
d_gene: .
v_gene: TRBV7-6
j_gene: TRBJ1-5
abundance: .

CDR3nt: TGTGCCAGTAGTATCGGGACAGGGTCTGGAAACACCATATATTTT
CDR3aa: CASSIGTGSGNTIYF
d_gene: TRBD1
v_gene: TRBV19
j_gene: TRBJ1-3
abundance: .

CDR3nt: TGCGCCAGCAGACCGACTAGCGGCTCCTACGAGCAGTACTTC
CDR3aa: CASRPTSGSYEQYF
d_gene: TRBD2
v_gene: TRBV5-1
j_gene: TRBJ2-7
abundance: .

CDR3nt: TGTGCCAGCAATTCACGGGAGGGGGCGGCAGATACGCAGTATTTT
CDR3aa: CASNSREGAADTQYF
d_gene: .
v_gene: TRBV6-5
j_gene: TRBJ2-3
abundance: .

CDR3nt: TGCAGCGTTCCAAGTCAGGGGGACAAAAACATTCAGTACTTC
CDR3aa: CSVPSQGDKNIQYF
d_gene: TRBD1
v_gene: TRBV29-1
j_gene: TRBJ2-4
abundance: .

CDR3nt: TGTGCCAGCAGTGGGGGACAGGGTACCTCACCCCTCCACTTT
CDR3aa: CASSGGQGTSPLHF
d_gene: TRBD1
v_gene: TRBV2
j_gene: TRBJ1-6
abundance: .

CDR3nt: TGTGCCAGCAACGAGAAACCTTACAATGAGCAGTTCTTC
CDR3aa: CASNEKPYNEQFF
d_gene: .
v_gene: TRBV6-6
j_gene: TRBJ2-1
abundance: once

CDR3nt: TGTGCCAGCAGCCATCCAGGCTCTGGAAACACCATATATTTT
CDR3aa: CASSHPGSGNTIYF
d_gene: .
v_gene: TRBV14
j_gene: TRBJ1-3
abundance: .

CDR3nt: TGTGCCAGTAGTGTCGGACAGGGGGCATCCTACGAGCAGTACTTC
CDR3aa: CASSVGQGASYEQYF
d_gene: TRBD1
v_gene: TRBV19
j_gene: TRBJ2-7
abundance: once

CDR3nt: TGTGCCAGCAGCGTCGGACAGGGAAATAGCGGTGAGCAGTTCTTC
CDR3aa: CASSVGQGNSGEQFF
d_gene: TRBD1
v_gene: TRBV5-4
j_gene: TRBJ2-1
abundance: .

CDR3nt: TGTGCCTGGAATGGCCTAGCCAAGAGGGAGACCCAGTACTTC
CDR3aa: CAWNGLAKRETQYF
d_gene: .
v_gene: TRBV30
j_gene: TRBJ2-5
abundance: .

CDR3nt: TGTGCCAGCAGCAAACTAGAATGTTGGACTGAAGCTTTCTTT
CDR3aa: CASSKLECWTEAFF
d_gene: .
v_gene: TRBV21-1
j_gene: TRBJ1-1
abundance: .

CDR3nt: TGTGCCTGGAGCGAGAAGTACGAGCAGTACTTC
CDR3aa: CAWSEKYEQYF
d_gene: .
v_gene: TRBV30
j_gene: TRBJ2-7
abundance: .

CDR3nt: TGTGCCAGCGCCGGACAGGGCGGTCAGCCCCAGCATTTT
CDR3aa: CASAGQGGQPQHF
d_gene: TRBD1
v_gene: TRBV25-1
j_gene: TRBJ1-5
abundance: .

CDR3nt: TGTGCCTGGAATGGGGCGGGGAGGACAGATACGCAGTATTTT
CDR3aa: CAWNGAGRTDTQYF
d_gene: .
v_gene: TRBV30
j_gene: TRBJ2-3
abundance: .

CDR3nt: TGTGCCAGCAGCCGCGCAGGGACAGTGAACACTGAAGCTTTCTTT
CDR3aa: CASSRAGTVNTEAFF
d_gene: TRBD1
v_gene: TRBV11-2
j_gene: TRBJ1-1
abundance: .

CDR3nt: TGTGCCAGCTCACTACGGGACAGGGTAAACGAGCAGTACTTC
CDR3aa: CASSLRDRVNEQYF
d_gene: TRBD1
v_gene: TRBV18
j_gene: TRBJ2-7
abundance: .

CDR3nt: TGTGCCAGCAGCGTAGTTGCCCACGGGGGGTACAATGAGCAGTTCTTC
CDR3aa: CASSVVAHGGYNEQFF
d_gene: TRBD2
v_gene: TRBV9
j_gene: TRBJ2-1
abundance: .

CDR3nt: TGTGCCAGTAGTTTATCAGGGATCTACGAGCAGTACTTC
CDR3aa: CASSLSGIYEQYF
d_gene: .
v_gene: TRBV19
j_gene: TRBJ2-7
abundance: .

CDR3nt: TGTGCCAGCAGCCCCGGACTAGCAATCTACAATGAGCAGTTCTTC
CDR3aa: CASSPGLAIYNEQFF
d_gene: TRBD2
v_gene: TRBV7-3
j_gene: TRBJ2-1
abundance: once

CDR3nt: TGTGCCAGTAGTATAGTGGGCGGACAGGGGGAAGGGGAGCTGTTTTTT
CDR3aa: CASSIVGGQGEGELFF
d_gene: TRBD1
v_gene: TRBV19
j_gene: TRBJ2-2
abundance: .

CDR3nt: TGTGCCAGCAGGTCACGGGACAGGGGAGACTATGGCTACACCTTC
CDR3aa: CASRSRDRGDYGYTF
d_gene: TRBD1
v_gene: TRBV5-4
j_gene: TRBJ1-2
abundance: .

CDR3nt: TGTGCCAGCAGCGACCGGGACAGGGGGCAGACCCAGTACTTC
CDR3aa: CASSDRDRGQTQYF
d_gene: TRBD1
v_gene: TRBV6-5
j_gene: TRBJ2-5
abundance: .

CDR3nt: TGTGCCAGCAGCTACAGCGGGACTAGCGTCGTGTATACGCAGTATTTT
CDR3aa: CASSYSGTSVVYTQYF
d_gene: TRBD2
v_gene: TRBV13
j_gene: TRBJ2-3
abundance: .

CDR3nt: TGTGCCAGCAGCTCGGCGGTGCAGGGTTCCCGGGCCAACGTCCTGACTTTC
CDR3aa: CASSSAVQGSRANVLTF
d_gene: .
v_gene: TRBV7-6
j_gene: TRBJ2-6
abundance: .

CDR3nt: TGTGCCAGCATCTCCCCGGGACAGATCAGGTACGAGCAGTACTTC
CDR3aa: CASISPGQIRYEQYF
d_gene: TRBD1
v_gene: TRBV9
j_gene: TRBJ2-7
abundance: once

CDR3nt: TGTGCCAGCAGCTTACCGCGGCAGCAGGAGACCCAGTACTTC
CDR3aa: CASSLPRQQETQYF
d_gene: .
v_gene: TRBV7-2
j_gene: TRBJ2-5
abundance: .